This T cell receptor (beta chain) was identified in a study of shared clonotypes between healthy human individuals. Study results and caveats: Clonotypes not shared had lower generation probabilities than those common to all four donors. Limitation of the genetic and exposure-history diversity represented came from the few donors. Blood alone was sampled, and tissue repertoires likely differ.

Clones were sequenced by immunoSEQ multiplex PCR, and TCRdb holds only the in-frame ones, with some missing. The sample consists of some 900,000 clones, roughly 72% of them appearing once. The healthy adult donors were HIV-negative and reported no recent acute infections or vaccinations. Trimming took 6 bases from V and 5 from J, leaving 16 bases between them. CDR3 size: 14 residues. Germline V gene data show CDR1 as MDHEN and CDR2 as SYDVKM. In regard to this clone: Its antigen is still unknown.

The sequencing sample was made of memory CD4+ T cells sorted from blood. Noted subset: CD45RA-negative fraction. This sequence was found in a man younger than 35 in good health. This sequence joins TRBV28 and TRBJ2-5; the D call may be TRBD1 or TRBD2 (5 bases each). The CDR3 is CASRASGTGETQYF. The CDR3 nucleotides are TGTGCCAGCAGAGCCTCCGGGACCGGGGAGACCCAGTACTTC. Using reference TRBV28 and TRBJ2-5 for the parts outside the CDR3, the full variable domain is DVKVTQSSRYLVKRTGEKVFLECVQDMDHENMFWYRQDPGLGLRLIYFSYDVKMKEKGDIPEGYSVSREKKERFSLILESASTNQTSMYLCASRASGTGETQYFGPGTRLLVL.